This T cell receptor beta chain was retrieved from a study of CD8+ T cells in alopecia areata. The wider study: Treated patients swallowed 5 to 10 mg of oral tofacitinib twice daily. Scalp area affected, as a percentage, set the severity score of treated patients.

It was cDNA, reverse transcribed from extracted RNA, that served as the sequencing template. Profiled with immunoSEQ multiplex PCR; TCRdb holds only in-frame clones, not every one. The sample shows roughly 200,000 clones, roughly 64% of them seen only once. The germline gives CDR1 SQVTM, CDR2 ANQGSEA. This CDR3 comprises 15 residues. Trimming took 4 bases from V and 5 from J; bases not matched to a gene: 6. This clone was picked up a small number of times. Treatment noted: oral pan-JAK inhibitor, 5-10 mg twice daily. Peripheral blood samples and lesional scalp punch biopsies were obtained from alopecia areata patients. Starting from PBMCs, sorting isolated CD4+ and CD8+ T cells.

This specimen consisted of CD8+ T cells sorted from blood, obtained at week 24, from a patient treated with tofacitinib. The chain links TRBV29-1 to TRBJ1-4; the match to TRBD1 covers 11 bases. The clonotype was recovered from a human donor with alopecia areata. In DNA, the CDR3 is TGCAGCGTTGGATTTTGGGACAGGGGGAATGAAAAACTGTTTTTT. Its protein is CSVGFWDRGNEKLFF. Drawing the rest from reference TRBV29-1 and TRBJ1-4, the complete variable domain is SAVISQKPSRDICQRGTSLTIQCQVDSQVTMMFWYRQQPGQSLTLIATANQGSEATYESGFVIDKFPISRPNLTFSTLTVSNMSPEDSSIYLCSVGFWDRGNEKLFFGSGTQLSVL.